This T cell receptor beta chain was captured by sequencing in a study of blood T cell repertoires in COVID-19. The CDR3 totals 14 residues. From germline, CDR1 is MGHRA and CDR2 YSYEKL. Trimming removed 3 bases from V and 10 bases from J; junction bases left unmatched: 9. Clones were read by immunoSEQ multiplex PCR, and TCRdb kept only the in-frame ones, dropping some. The sample includes about 28,000 clones, 87% seen only once; the top ten take over 5%. The sequenced sample consisted of peripheral blood. This clonotype was sampled from a man in his fifties or sixties with active COVID-19. The chain uses TRBV4-1 and TRBJ1-1; 9 bases are shared with TRBD1. The CDR3 reads CASSHPGTGYLAFF. CDR3 sequence (DNA): TGCGCCAGCAGCCACCCCGGGACAGGGTATCTAGCTTTCTTT.